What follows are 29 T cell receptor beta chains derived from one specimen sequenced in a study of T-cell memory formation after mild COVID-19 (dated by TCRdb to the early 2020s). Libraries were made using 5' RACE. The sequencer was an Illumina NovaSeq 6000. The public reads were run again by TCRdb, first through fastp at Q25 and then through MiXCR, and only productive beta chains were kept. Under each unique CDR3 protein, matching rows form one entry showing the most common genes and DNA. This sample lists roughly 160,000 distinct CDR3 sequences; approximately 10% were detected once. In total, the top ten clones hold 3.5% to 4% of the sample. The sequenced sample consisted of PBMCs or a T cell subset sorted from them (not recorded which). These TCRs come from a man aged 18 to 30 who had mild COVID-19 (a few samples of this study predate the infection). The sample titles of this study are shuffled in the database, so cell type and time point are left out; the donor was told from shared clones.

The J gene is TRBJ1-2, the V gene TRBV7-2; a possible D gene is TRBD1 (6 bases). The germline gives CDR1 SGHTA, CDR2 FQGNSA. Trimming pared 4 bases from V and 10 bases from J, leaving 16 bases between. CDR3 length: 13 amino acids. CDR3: CASSSLGQTIYTF. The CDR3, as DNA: TGTGCCAGCAGCTCATTAGGACAGACTATCTACACCTTC.

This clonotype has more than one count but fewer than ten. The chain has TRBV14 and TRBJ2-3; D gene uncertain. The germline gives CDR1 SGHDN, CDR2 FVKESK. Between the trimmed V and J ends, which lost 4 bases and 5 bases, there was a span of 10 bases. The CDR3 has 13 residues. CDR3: CASSRTGGDTQYF. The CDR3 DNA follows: TGTGCCAGCAGCCGTACCGGTGGAGATACGCAGTATTTT.

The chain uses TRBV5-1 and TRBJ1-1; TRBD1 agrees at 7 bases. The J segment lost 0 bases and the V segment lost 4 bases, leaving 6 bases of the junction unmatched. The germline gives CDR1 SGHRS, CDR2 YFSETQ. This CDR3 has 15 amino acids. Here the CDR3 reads CASSARQGMNTEAFF. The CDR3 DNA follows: TGCGCCAGCAGCGCTAGACAGGGAATGAACACTGAAGCTTTCTTT. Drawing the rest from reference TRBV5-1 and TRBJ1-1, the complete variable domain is KAGVTQTPRYLIKTRGQQVTLSCSPISGHRSVSWYQQTPGQGLQFLFEYFSETQRNKGNFPGRFSGRQFSNSRSEMNVSTLELGDSALYLCASSARQGMNTEAFFGQGTRLTVV.

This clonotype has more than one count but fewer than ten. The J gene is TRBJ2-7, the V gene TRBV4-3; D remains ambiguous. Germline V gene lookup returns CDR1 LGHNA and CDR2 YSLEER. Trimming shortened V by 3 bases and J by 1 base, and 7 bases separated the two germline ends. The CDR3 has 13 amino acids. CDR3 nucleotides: TGCGCCAGCAGCCAGGCAGAGTCCTACGAGCAGTACTTC. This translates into CASSQAESYEQYF.

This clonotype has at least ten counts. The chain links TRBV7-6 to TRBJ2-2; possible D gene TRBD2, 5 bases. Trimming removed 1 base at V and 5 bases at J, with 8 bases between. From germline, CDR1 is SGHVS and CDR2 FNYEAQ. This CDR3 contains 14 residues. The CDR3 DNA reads TGTGCCAGCAGCTTAGTCGGGGAAACCGGGGAGCTGTTTTTT. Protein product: CASSLVGETGELFF. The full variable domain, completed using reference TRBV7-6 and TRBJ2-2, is GAGVSQSPRYKVTKRGQDVALRCDPISGHVSLYWYRQALGQGPEFLTYFNYEAQQDKSGLPNDRFSAERPEGSISTLTIQRTEQRDSAMYRCASSLVGETGELFFGEGSRLTVL.

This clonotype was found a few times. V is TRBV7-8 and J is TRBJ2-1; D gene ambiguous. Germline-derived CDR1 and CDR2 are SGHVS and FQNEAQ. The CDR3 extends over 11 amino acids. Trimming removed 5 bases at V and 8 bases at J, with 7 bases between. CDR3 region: CASSTRHEQFF. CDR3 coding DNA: TGTGCCAGCAGCACCCGCCATGAGCAGTTCTTC.

CDR3: CASRGGEQFF. The CDR3 DNA reads as TGTGCCAGCAGAGGCGGCGAGCAGTTCTTC. V is TRBV21-1 and J is TRBJ2-1. TRBV21-1 is a known pseudogene. The CDR3 is 10 residues long.

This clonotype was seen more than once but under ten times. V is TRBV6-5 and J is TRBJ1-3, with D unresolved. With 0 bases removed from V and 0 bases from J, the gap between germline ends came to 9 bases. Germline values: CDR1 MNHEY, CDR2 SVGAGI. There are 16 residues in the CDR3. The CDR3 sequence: CASSYSRRFSGNTIYF. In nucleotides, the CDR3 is TGTGCCAGCAGTTACTCGAGAAGATTCTCTGGAAACACCATATATTTT.

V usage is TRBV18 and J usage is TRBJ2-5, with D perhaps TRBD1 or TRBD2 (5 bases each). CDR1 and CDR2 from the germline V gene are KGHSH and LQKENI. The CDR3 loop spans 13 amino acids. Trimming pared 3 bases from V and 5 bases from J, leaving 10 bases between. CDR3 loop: CASSPGAGETQYF. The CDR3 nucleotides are TGTGCCAGCTCACCCGGGGCCGGTGAGACCCAGTACTTC.

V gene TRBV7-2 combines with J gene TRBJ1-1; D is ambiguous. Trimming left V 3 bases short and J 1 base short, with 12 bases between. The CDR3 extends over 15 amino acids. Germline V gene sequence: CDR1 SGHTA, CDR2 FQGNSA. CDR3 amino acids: CASSLTPDQNTEAFF. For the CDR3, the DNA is TGTGCCAGCAGCTTGACCCCAGACCAGAACACTGAAGCTTTCTTT. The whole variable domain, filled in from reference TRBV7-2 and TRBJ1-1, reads GAGVSQSPSNKVTEKGKDVELRCDPISGHTALYWYRQSLGQGLEFLIYFQGNSAPDKSGLPSDRFSAERTGGSVSTLTIQRTQQEDSAVYLCASSLTPDQNTEAFFGQGTRLTVV.

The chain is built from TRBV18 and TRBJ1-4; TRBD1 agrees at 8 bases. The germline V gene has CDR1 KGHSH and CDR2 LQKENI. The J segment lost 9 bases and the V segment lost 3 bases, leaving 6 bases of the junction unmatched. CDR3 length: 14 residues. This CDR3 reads CASSPTGEDKKLFF. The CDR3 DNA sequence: TGTGCCAGCTCACCGACAGGGGAGGACAAAAAACTGTTTTTT.

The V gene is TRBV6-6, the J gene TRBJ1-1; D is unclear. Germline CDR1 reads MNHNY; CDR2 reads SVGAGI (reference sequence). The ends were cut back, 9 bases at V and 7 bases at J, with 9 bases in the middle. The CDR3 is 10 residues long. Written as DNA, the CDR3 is TGTGCCAGTAAGGACCTTGAAGCTTTCTTT. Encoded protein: CASKDLEAFF.

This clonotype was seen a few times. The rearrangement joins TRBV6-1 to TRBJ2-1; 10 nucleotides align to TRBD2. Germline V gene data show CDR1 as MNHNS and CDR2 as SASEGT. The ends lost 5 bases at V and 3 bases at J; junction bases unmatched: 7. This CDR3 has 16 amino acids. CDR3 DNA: TGTGCCAGCAGTTACCTAGCGGGGGCCAACTACAATGAGCAGTTCTTC. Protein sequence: CASSYLAGANYNEQFF.

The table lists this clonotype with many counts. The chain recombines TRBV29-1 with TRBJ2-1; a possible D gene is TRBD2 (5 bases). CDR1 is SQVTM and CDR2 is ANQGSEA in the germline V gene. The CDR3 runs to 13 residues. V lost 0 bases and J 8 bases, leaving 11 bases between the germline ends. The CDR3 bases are TGCAGCGTTGAAGAAACCCAGAGGGATGAGCAGTTCTTC. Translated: CSVEETQRDEQFF.

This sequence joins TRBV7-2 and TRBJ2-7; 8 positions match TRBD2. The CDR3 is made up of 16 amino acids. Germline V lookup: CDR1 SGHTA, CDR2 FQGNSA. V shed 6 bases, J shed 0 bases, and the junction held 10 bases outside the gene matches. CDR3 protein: CASSRLPAGVSYEQYF. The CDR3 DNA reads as TGTGCCAGCAGTCGATTACCAGCGGGGGTCTCCTACGAGCAGTACTTC.

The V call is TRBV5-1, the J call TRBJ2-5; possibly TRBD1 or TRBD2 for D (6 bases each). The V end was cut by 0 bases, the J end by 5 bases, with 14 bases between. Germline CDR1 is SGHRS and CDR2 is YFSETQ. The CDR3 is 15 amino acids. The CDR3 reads CASSLDIGGRETQYF. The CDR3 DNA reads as TGCGCCAGCAGCTTGGATATAGGGGGGCGGGAGACCCAGTACTTC.

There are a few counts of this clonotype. The CDR3 sequence is CASSQDRRGLQETQYF. Written as DNA, the CDR3 is TGTGCCAGCAGCCAAGATCGCCGGGGGCTCCAAGAGACCCAGTACTTC. The chain couples TRBV4-2 to TRBJ2-5; D is possibly TRBD1 or TRBD2 (6 bases each). The ends were cut back, 0 bases at V and 1 base at J, with 12 bases in the middle. The germline V gene encodes CDR1 LGHNA and CDR2 YNFKEQ. The CDR3 is 16 amino acids.

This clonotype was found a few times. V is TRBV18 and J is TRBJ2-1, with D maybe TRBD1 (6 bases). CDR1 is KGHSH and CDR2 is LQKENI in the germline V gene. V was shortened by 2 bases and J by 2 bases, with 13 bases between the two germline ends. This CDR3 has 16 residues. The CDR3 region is CASSPSSQGPYNEQFF. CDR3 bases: TGTGCCAGCTCACCATCGTCTCAGGGGCCCTACAATGAGCAGTTCTTC.

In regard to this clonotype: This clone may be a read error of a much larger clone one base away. CDR3 residues: CARSSGSNQPQHF. In nucleotides, the CDR3 is TGTGCCAGAAGCTCGGGAAGCAATCAGCCCCAGCATTTT. The V call is TRBV7-3, the J call TRBJ1-5; D gene ambiguous. The CDR3 sequence is 13 residues long. In germline, CDR1 is SGHTA, CDR2 FQGTGA.

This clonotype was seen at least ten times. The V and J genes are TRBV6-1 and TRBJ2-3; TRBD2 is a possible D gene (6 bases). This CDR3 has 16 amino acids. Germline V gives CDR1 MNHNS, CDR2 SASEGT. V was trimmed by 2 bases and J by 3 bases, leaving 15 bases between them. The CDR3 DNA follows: TGTGCCAGCAGTGAAAATGGAGGGTCAGGAACAGATACGCAGTATTTT. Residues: CASSENGGSGTDTQYF.

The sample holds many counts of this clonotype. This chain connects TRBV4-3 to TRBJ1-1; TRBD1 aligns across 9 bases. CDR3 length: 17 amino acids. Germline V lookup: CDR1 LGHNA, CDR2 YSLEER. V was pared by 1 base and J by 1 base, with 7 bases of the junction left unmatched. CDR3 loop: CASSQVGTGRRNTEAFF. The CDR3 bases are TGCGCCAGCAGCCAAGTGGGGACAGGGCGGAGGAACACTGAAGCTTTCTTT.

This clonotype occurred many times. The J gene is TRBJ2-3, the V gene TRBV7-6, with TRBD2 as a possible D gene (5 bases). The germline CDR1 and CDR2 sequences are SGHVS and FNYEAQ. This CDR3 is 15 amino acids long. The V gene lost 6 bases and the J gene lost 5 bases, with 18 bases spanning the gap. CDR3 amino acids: CASSPTRASGDTQYF. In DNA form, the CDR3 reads TGTGCCAGCAGTCCCACTAGGGCCTCAGGAGATACGCAGTATTTT.

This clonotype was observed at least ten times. The CDR3 here is CASSLDPETGELFF. DNA for the CDR3: TGCGCCAGCAGCTTGGATCCAGAGACCGGGGAGCTGTTTTTT. The chain combines TRBV5-1 with TRBJ2-2; D not certain. The CDR3 covers 14 residues. Germline V lookup: CDR1 SGHRS, CDR2 YFSETQ. V lost 0 bases to trimming and J lost 5 bases, with 8 bases between them.

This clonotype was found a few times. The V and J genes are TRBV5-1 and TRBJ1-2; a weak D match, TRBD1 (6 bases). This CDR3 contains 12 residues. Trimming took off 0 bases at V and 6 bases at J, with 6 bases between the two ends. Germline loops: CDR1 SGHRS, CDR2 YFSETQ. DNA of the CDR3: TGCGCCAGCAGCTTGGCAGGGGATGGCTACACCTTC. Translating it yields CASSLAGDGYTF.

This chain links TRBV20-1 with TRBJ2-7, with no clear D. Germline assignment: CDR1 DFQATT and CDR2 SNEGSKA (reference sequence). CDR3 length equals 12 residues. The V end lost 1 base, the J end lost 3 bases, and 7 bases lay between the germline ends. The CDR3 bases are TGCAGTGCTAGAGGCGGAAGCTACGAGCAGTACGTC. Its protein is CSARGGSYEQYV.

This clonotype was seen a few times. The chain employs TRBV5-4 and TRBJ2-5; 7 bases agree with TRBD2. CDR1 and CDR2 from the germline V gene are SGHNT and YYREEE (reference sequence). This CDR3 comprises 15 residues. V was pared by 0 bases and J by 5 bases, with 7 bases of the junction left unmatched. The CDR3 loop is CASSLAGEGRETQYF. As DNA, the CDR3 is TGTGCCAGCAGCTTGGCCGGGGAGGGACGCGAGACCCAGTACTTC.

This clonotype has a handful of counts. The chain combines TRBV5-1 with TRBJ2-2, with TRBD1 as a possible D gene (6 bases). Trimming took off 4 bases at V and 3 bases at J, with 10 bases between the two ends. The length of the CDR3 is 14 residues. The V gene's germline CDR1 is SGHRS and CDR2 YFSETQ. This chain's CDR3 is CASSGGWDTGELFF. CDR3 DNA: TGCGCCAGCAGCGGGGGCTGGGACACCGGGGAGCTGTTTTTT.

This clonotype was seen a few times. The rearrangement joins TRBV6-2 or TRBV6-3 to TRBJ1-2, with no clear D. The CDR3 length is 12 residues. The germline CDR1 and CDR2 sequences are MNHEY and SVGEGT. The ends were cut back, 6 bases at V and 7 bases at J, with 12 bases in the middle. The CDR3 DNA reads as TGTGCCAGCAGCCCCCTCGGACGTGGCTACACCTTC. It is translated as CASSPLGRGYTF.

The CDR3 loop reads CASSQAGQGAGRQPQHF. The CDR3 nucleotides are TGTGCCAGCAGCCAAGCAGGACAGGGGGCAGGTCGTCAGCCCCAGCATTTT. This chain links TRBV3-1 with TRBJ1-5; 11 bases agree with TRBD1. In germline, CDR1 is LGHDT, CDR2 YNNKEL (reference sequence). J lost 6 bases, V lost 1 base, and 8 bases had no gene match. This CDR3 has 17 amino acids.